This is a list of T cell receptor beta chains from one sample in a study of control samples from healthy donors and cancer patients. Here immunoSEQ multiplex PCR was the method, and the copy in TCRdb shows in-frame clones only, minus some. The sample records more than 100,000 clones, about nine tenths being singletons. Material: PBMCs. The receptors come from a man aged 50-59 years with head and neck cancer. Each CDR3 is given with its conserved first and last residue. Each record gives: CDR3 protein, CDR3 DNA, V gene, clone size, D gene, J gene. A D gene is named only where the DNA matches it firmly. Size is stated for part of the rows, as once, few or many counts, or as a class when the clone is expanded.

CDR3aa: CASSYRQDNNSPLHF; CDR3nt: TGTGCCAGCAGCTATCGACAGGATAATAATTCACCCCTCCACTTT; v_gene: TRBV3-1/TRBV3-2; abundance: once; d_gene: .; j_gene: TRBJ1-6
CDR3aa: CASSWGQNYEQYF; CDR3nt: TGTGCCAGCAGCTGGGGACAGAACTACGAGCAGTACTTC; v_gene: TRBV5-6; abundance: .; d_gene: TRBD1; j_gene: TRBJ2-7
CDR3aa: CASVVDSYSGNTIYF; CDR3nt: TGTGCCAGCGTCGTAGACTCTTACTCTGGAAACACCATATATTTT; v_gene: TRBV2; abundance: .; d_gene: .; j_gene: TRBJ1-3
CDR3aa: CASTPTRIPRDEQFF; CDR3nt: TGTGCCAGCACTCCCACTAGGATCCCTCGGGATGAGCAGTTCTTC; v_gene: TRBV7-2; abundance: .; d_gene: .; j_gene: TRBJ2-1
CDR3aa: CASSLYLSGSGELFF; CDR3nt: TGTGCCAGCAGTTTATACTTAAGTGGTTCCGGGGAGCTGTTTTTT; v_gene: TRBV28; abundance: .; d_gene: .; j_gene: TRBJ2-2
CDR3aa: CASRGLMGHGYTF; CDR3nt: TGTGCCAGCCGGGGACTGATGGGTCATGGCTACACCTTC; v_gene: TRBV27; abundance: once; d_gene: .; j_gene: TRBJ1-2
CDR3aa: CASSARLAGQETQYF; CDR3nt: TGTGCCAGCAGCGCGCGACTAGCGGGGCAAGAGACCCAGTACTTC; v_gene: TRBV9; abundance: .; d_gene: TRBD2; j_gene: TRBJ2-5
CDR3aa: CASSRTIGGAGVDTQYF; CDR3nt: TGCGCCAGCAGCCGGACGATCGGAGGGGCCGGTGTAGATACGCAGTATTTT; v_gene: TRBV5-1; abundance: .; d_gene: .; j_gene: TRBJ2-3
CDR3aa: CASSLGSDPKADTQYF; CDR3nt: TGCGCCAGCAGCTTGGGATCGGACCCGAAGGCAGATACGCAGTATTTT; v_gene: TRBV5-1; abundance: .; d_gene: .; j_gene: TRBJ2-3
CDR3aa: CASNRGSYSGNTIYF; CDR3nt: TGTGCCAGTAATCGGGGATCGTACTCTGGAAACACCATATATTTT; v_gene: TRBV19; abundance: .; d_gene: .; j_gene: TRBJ1-3
CDR3aa: CASRVLAGGSYEQYF; CDR3nt: TGTGCCAGCAGGGTACTAGCGGGGGGCTCCTACGAGCAGTACTTC; v_gene: TRBV2; abundance: .; d_gene: TRBD2; j_gene: TRBJ2-7
CDR3aa: CASSPTGGFSYNEQFF; CDR3nt: TGCGCCAGCAGCCCTACCGGCGGCTTCTCCTACAATGAGCAGTTCTTC; v_gene: TRBV4-1; abundance: .; d_gene: .; j_gene: TRBJ2-1
CDR3aa: CASGYSYNEQFF; CDR3nt: TGCGCCAGCGGATACTCCTACAATGAGCAGTTCTTC; v_gene: TRBV5-1; abundance: .; d_gene: .; j_gene: TRBJ2-1
CDR3aa: CASSAIGAYEQYF; CDR3nt: TGTGCCAGCTCAGCAATAGGGGCCTACGAGCAGTACTTC; v_gene: TRBV18; abundance: .; d_gene: .; j_gene: TRBJ2-7
CDR3aa: CASSQGTGGGSPLHF; CDR3nt: TGTGCCAGCAGCCAAGGGACAGGGGGCGGGTCACCCCTCCACTTT; v_gene: TRBV4-2; abundance: .; d_gene: TRBD1; j_gene: TRBJ1-6
CDR3aa: CASSFWGGNKNIQYF; CDR3nt: TGTGCCAGCAGTTTTTGGGGGGGCAACAAAAACATTCAGTACTTC; v_gene: TRBV27; abundance: .; d_gene: .; j_gene: TRBJ2-4
CDR3aa: CASNLPGSQGGEQFF; CDR3nt: TGTGCCAGCAACCTACCGGGCTCCCAGGGTGGTGAGCAGTTCTTC; v_gene: TRBV7-9; abundance: .; d_gene: .; j_gene: TRBJ2-1
CDR3aa: CASSLSMTPQETQYF; CDR3nt: TGTGCCAGCAGTTTATCGATGACACCCCAAGAGACCCAGTACTTC; v_gene: TRBV27; abundance: .; d_gene: .; j_gene: TRBJ2-5
CDR3aa: CASSVGVSGNTDTQYF; CDR3nt: TGTGCCAGCAGCGTCGGGGTTAGCGGAAACACAGATACGCAGTATTTT; v_gene: TRBV9; abundance: .; d_gene: .; j_gene: TRBJ2-3
CDR3aa: CASSLNPTRGTEQFF; CDR3nt: TGTGCCAGCAGCTTGAACCCGACTAGAGGGACGGAGCAGTTCTTC; v_gene: TRBV7-2; abundance: .; d_gene: .; j_gene: TRBJ2-1
CDR3aa: CASSREGNQPQHF; CDR3nt: TGCGCCAGCAGCCGAGAAGGCAATCAGCCCCAGCATTTT; v_gene: TRBV5-1; abundance: .; d_gene: .; j_gene: TRBJ1-5
CDR3aa: CASSLGTHYEQYF; CDR3nt: TGTGCCAGCAGCTTGGGCACACACTACGAGCAGTACTTC; v_gene: TRBV11-1; abundance: once; d_gene: .; j_gene: TRBJ2-7
CDR3aa: CAWSLGVGNTGELFF; CDR3nt: TGTGCCTGGAGTTTAGGCGTCGGGAACACCGGGGAGCTGTTTTTT; v_gene: TRBV30; abundance: .; d_gene: .; j_gene: TRBJ2-2
CDR3aa: CATSDKGQGWNGYTF; CDR3nt: TGTGCCACCAGTGATAAAGGACAGGGGTGGAATGGCTACACCTTC; v_gene: TRBV24-1; abundance: .; d_gene: TRBD1; j_gene: TRBJ1-2
CDR3aa: CASSPLGGTQYF; CDR3nt: TGTGCCAGCAGCCCGTTGGGGGGGACCCAGTACTTC; v_gene: TRBV7-9; abundance: .; d_gene: .; j_gene: TRBJ2-5
CDR3aa: CASPRQGGFYEQYF; CDR3nt: TGTGCCAGTCCCCGACAGGGAGGATTTTACGAGCAGTACTTC; v_gene: TRBV5-8; abundance: .; d_gene: .; j_gene: TRBJ2-7
CDR3aa: CASSDGRGSYNEQFF; CDR3nt: TGTGCCAGCAGTGATGGGCGGGGCTCCTACAATGAGCAGTTCTTC; v_gene: TRBV6-1; abundance: .; d_gene: .; j_gene: TRBJ2-1
CDR3aa: CASSLGRGYEKLFF; CDR3nt: TGTGCCAGCAGCTTGGGAAGAGGATATGAAAAACTGTTTTTT; v_gene: TRBV5-6; abundance: .; d_gene: .; j_gene: TRBJ1-4
CDR3aa: CAWSPSRDTAQYF; CDR3nt: TGTGCCTGGAGTCCCTCGAGGGATACGGCCCAGTACTTC; v_gene: TRBV30; abundance: .; d_gene: .; j_gene: TRBJ2-5
CDR3aa: CSVAGGSKGYEQYF; CDR3nt: TGCAGCGTTGCAGGCGGTAGTAAAGGCTACGAGCAGTACTTC; v_gene: TRBV29-1; abundance: .; d_gene: .; j_gene: TRBJ2-7
CDR3aa: CASSQSYNEQFF; CDR3nt: TGTGCCAGCAGCCAATCCTACAATGAGCAGTTCTTC; v_gene: TRBV3-1/TRBV3-2; abundance: .; d_gene: .; j_gene: TRBJ2-1
CDR3aa: CASTWPSGYNEQFF; CDR3nt: TGTGCCAGCACCTGGCCTAGCGGGTACAATGAGCAGTTCTTC; v_gene: TRBV28; abundance: .; d_gene: TRBD2; j_gene: TRBJ2-1
CDR3aa: CASSLEDSRPLNTEAFF; CDR3nt: TGTGCCAGCAGCTTGGAGGACAGCCGACCACTGAACACTGAAGCTTTCTTT; v_gene: TRBV5-8; abundance: medium-sized; d_gene: .; j_gene: TRBJ1-1
CDR3aa: CAWSEVTPQGVNF; CDR3nt: TGTGCCTGGAGTGAGGTCACCCCCCAGGGGGTTAATTTC; v_gene: TRBV30; abundance: .; d_gene: TRBD1; j_gene: TRBJ1-2
CDR3aa: CASSPGTGGEETQYF; CDR3nt: TGCGCCAGCAGCCCCGGGACAGGGGGCGAAGAGACCCAGTACTTC; v_gene: TRBV5-1; abundance: .; d_gene: TRBD1; j_gene: TRBJ2-5
CDR3aa: CASNRDRTWSGYTF; CDR3nt: TGTGCCAGCAACCGGGACAGAACATGGTCTGGCTACACCTTC; v_gene: TRBV6-5; abundance: .; d_gene: TRBD1; j_gene: TRBJ1-2
CDR3aa: CSVTSTGNTQYF; CDR3nt: TGCAGCGTTACCTCTACAGGGAATACGCAGTATTTT; v_gene: TRBV29-1; abundance: .; d_gene: .; j_gene: TRBJ2-3
CDR3aa: CTSSQRREGRFNEQFF; CDR3nt: TGCACCAGCAGCCAACGGCGGGAGGGCCGGTTCAATGAGCAGTTCTTC; v_gene: TRBV1; abundance: .; d_gene: .; j_gene: TRBJ2-1
CDR3aa: CASRRTGSEAFF; CDR3nt: TGTGCCAGCAGAAGGACAGGGTCTGAAGCTTTCTTT; v_gene: TRBV12-3/TRBV12-4; abundance: .; d_gene: TRBD1; j_gene: TRBJ1-1
CDR3aa: CASSKRGVYQETQYF; CDR3nt: TGTGCCAGTAGTAAAAGGGGAGTTTATCAAGAGACCCAGTACTTC; v_gene: TRBV19; abundance: .; d_gene: .; j_gene: TRBJ2-5
CDR3aa: CASSGPLAGGTLAKNIQYF; CDR3nt: TGTGCCAGCAGTGGCCCACTAGCGGGTGGGACTCTAGCCAAAAACATTCAGTACTTC; v_gene: TRBV2; abundance: .; d_gene: TRBD2; j_gene: TRBJ2-4
CDR3aa: CASSYQGRDTQYF; CDR3nt: TGTGCCAGCAGCTATCAGGGTAGGGATACGCAGTATTTT; v_gene: TRBV7-9; abundance: .; d_gene: .; j_gene: TRBJ2-3